The T cell receptor (beta chain) described here comes from a study of shared clonotypes between healthy human individuals. The data were produced by immunoSEQ multiplex PCR, yet TCRdb's version contains in-frame clones alone and is incomplete. Here the sample spans millions of clones, over 85% being singletons. Germline loops: CDR1 GTSNPN, CDR2 SVGIG (reference sequence). This CDR3 region has 13 residues. The rearrangement joins TRBV30 to TRBJ2-5, with D tentatively TRBD1 or TRBD2 (5 bases each). The DNA end is more similar to TRBJ2-7, so the J call may be wrong. The clonotype was recovered from a man younger than 35 in good health. Sequencing was carried out using naive CD4+ T cells sorted from blood. Subset indicated: CD45RA+ positively selected. As DNA, the CDR3 is TGTGCCTGGAGTTCGGGGCCCTACTACGAGCAGTACTTC. Residues: CAWSSGPYYEQYF.